This is a list of T cell receptor beta chains from one sample in a study of blood T cell repertoires in COVID-19. Sequencing used immunoSEQ multiplex PCR; TCRdb keeps in-frame clones, though not all of them. The sample holds over 90,000 clones; 70% to 90% are singletons and the top ten take around 3.1%. Sequencing was carried out using peripheral blood. The receptors here all came from a man aged 45-65 years in a cohort sampled during active COVID-19. Each CDR3 is given with its conserved first and last residue. D genes are given only for firm matches. Where a row states a size, it is once, few, many or the class of an expanded clone; other rows omit it.

>few|TRBJ2-7|-|TRBV6-5
CASPGVLSYEQYF
>-|TRBJ1-4|-|TRBV5-1
CASSLGHISTRGNEKLFF
>-|TRBJ2-1|-|TRBV27
CASSLRGGINEQFF
>-|TRBJ1-1|-|TRBV6-1
CASSDIGGEGGEAFF
>-|TRBJ1-4|TRBD1|TRBV9
CASSVGGTGAGEKLFF
>few|TRBJ2-2|-|TRBV7-8
CASSLAGKNTGELFF
>-|TRBJ2-5|-|TRBV11-3
CASSFSSQETQYF
>-|TRBJ1-6|-|TRBV6-2/TRBV6-3
CASSMSSVALHF
>-|TRBJ1-2|TRBD1|TRBV18
CASSRGQGYGYTF
>-|TRBJ2-1|TRBD2|TRBV5-5
CASSRSGAYEQFF
>-|TRBJ1-1|-|TRBV19
CASTPLGRTEAFF
>-|TRBJ2-7|TRBD1|TRBV19
CASSGQDWREQYF
>-|TRBJ2-7|TRBD1|TRBV6-5
CASSTDRSTYEQYF
>-|TRBJ1-6|TRBD1|TRBV7-3
CASSLDRLSPLHF
>once|TRBJ2-7|TRBD1|TRBV6-2/TRBV6-3
CASSPTGPYEQYF
>-|TRBJ2-1|TRBD1|TRBV5-6
CASRLQGSSYNEQFF
>-|TRBJ2-2|-|TRBV24-1
CATSDPGQSFTGELFF
>-|TRBJ2-2|-|TRBV9
CASSVELLNTGELFF
>-|TRBJ2-2|-|TRBV10-3
CASGDTGELFF
>-|TRBJ1-2|TRBD1|TRBV19
CASTMVRGRHPGGYTF
>-|TRBJ1-5|-|TRBV19
CASSIDPATGMRQPQHF
>-|TRBJ1-2|TRBD1|TRBV27
CATRPLGTDGYTF
>-|TRBJ2-1|TRBD1|TRBV7-9
CASSPGTGAYNEQFF